A selection of T cell receptor beta chains follows, all from one sample in a study of T cell responses to AZD1222 COVID-19 vaccine. Libraries were prepared by immunoSEQ multiplex PCR; TCRdb keeps only in-frame clonotypes and omits some of them. The profile covers more than 150,000 clones, with around 92% appearing a single time and more than 9% taken by the ten largest. Sequences were derived from peripheral blood, sampled on day 0 of AZD1222 vaccination. The receptors stem from an adult in good health. Each CDR3 is given without its conserved first and last residue.

>TRBV19|TRBJ1-5
ASSSGTVPQPQH
>TRBV14|TRBJ1-5
ASSQDWGLNQPQH
>TRBV28|TRBJ1-1
ASSLGRSWGGTEAF
>TRBV5-1|TRBJ1-4
ASSLFGPAARGTNEKLF
>TRBV6-5|TRBJ1-2
ASLGQGEGNYGYT
>TRBV13|TRBJ2-2
ASSLGRWESGGELF
>TRBV27|TRBJ2-4
ASSPPGTGVFRIQY
>TRBV7-6|TRBJ1-1
ASSAPLRDRGFVTEAF
>TRBV10-1|TRBJ2-7
ASSGRTSGSYEQY
>TRBV4-1|TRBJ1-2
ASSQDRINYGYT
>TRBV12-3/TRBV12-4|TRBJ1-1
ASSIQGEAF
>TRBV29-1|TRBJ1-2
SVEGPGHGYT
>TRBV29-1|TRBJ2-1
SVEANNEQF
>TRBV19|TRBJ1-5
ASSRTSFSNQPQH
>TRBV28|TRBJ1-1
ASSLVPTGGLSTEAF
>TRBV15|TRBJ1-2
ATSSPDTDYGYT
>TRBV13|TRBJ2-1
ASSTREAGYNEQF
>TRBV5-5|TRBJ1-4
ASSPDPDFGEKLF
>TRBV5-6|TRBJ1-6
ASSLDQGSSYNSPLH
>TRBV7-8|TRBJ1-3
ASSLGQAAGNTIY
>TRBV24-1|TRBJ1-1
ATRGQGTEAF
>TRBV11-2|TRBJ2-3
ASSLDLGDTQY
>TRBV5-1|TRBJ2-1
ASSLASGTHSFSSYNEQF
>TRBV24-1|TRBJ2-3
ATSEGGTSNTQY
>TRBV29-1|TRBJ2-3
SVVGQVYDTQY
>TRBV7-9|TRBJ1-2
ASSPTATVNNYGYT
>TRBV5-1|TRBJ2-5
ASSPLGPEGETQY
>TRBV7-2|TRBJ2-5
ASSLESTRIAGEETQY
>TRBV21-1|TRBJ1-1
ASSPPDAQPYTFEAF
>TRBV27|TRBJ2-4
ASGNRAAISGKNIQY
>TRBV13|TRBJ1-2
ASISRGWGFHGYT
>TRBV2|TRBJ1-5
ASSGESQPQH
>TRBV28|TRBJ2-1
ASSPGGGAYNEQF
>TRBV5-1|TRBJ1-4
ASSLRIGLNEKLF
>TRBV6-2/TRBV6-3|TRBJ2-4
ASSTPRLAKNIQY
>TRBV6-2/TRBV6-3|TRBJ2-3
ASSFPLAGNGRGRTDTQY
>TRBV4-3|TRBJ1-1
ASSRTGSAEAF
>TRBV11-2|TRBJ2-3
ASSFHTGPSTDTQY
>TRBV2|TRBJ1-3
ASRDGFSGNTIY
>TRBV5-6|TRBJ1-4
ASSLEGGGWEKLF
>TRBV5-1|TRBJ1-5
ASSLGGGEQPQH
>TRBV7-9|TRBJ1-1
ASSQKQGSRHTEAF
>TRBV20-1|TRBJ2-1
SVPTWNEQF